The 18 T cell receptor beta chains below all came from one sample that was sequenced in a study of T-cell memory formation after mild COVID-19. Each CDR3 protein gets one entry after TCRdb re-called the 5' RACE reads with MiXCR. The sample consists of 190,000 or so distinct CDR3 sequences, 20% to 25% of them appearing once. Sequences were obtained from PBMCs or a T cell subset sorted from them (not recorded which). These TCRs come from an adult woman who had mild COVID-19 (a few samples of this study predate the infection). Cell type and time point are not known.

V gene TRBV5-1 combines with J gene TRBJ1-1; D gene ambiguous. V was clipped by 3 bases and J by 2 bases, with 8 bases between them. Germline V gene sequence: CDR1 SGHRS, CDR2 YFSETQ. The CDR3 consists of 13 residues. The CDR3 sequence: CASSSTFNTEAFF. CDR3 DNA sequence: TGCGCCAGCAGCTCGACATTTAACACTGAAGCTTTCTTT.

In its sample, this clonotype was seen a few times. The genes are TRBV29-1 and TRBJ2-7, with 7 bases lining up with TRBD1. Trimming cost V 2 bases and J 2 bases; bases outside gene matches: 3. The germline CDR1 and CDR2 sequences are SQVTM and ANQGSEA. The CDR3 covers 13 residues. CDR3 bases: TGCAGCGTTGAATTGGACAGGCCCTACGAGCAGTACTTC. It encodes CSVELDRPYEQYF.

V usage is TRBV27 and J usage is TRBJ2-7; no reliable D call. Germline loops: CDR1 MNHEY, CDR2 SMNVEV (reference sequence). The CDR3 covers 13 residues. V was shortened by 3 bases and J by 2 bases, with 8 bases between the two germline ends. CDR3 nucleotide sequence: TGTGCCAGCAGTTTTCAGGCGACCTACGAGCAGTACTTC. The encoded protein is CASSFQATYEQYF.

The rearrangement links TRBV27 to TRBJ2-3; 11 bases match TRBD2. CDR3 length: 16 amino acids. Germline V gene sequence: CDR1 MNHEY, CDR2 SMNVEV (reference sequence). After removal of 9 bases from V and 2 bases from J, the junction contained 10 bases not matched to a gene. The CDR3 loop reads CASHSGTSGPTDTQYF. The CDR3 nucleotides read TGTGCCAGTCATTCCGGGACTAGCGGACCCACAGATACGCAGTATTTT.

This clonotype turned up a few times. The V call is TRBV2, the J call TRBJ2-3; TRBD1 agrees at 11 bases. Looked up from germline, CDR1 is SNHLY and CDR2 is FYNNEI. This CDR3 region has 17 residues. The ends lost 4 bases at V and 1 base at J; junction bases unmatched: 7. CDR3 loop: CASSAPVDRGRTDTQYF. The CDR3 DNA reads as TGTGCCAGCAGTGCTCCCGTGGACAGGGGGCGCACAGATACGCAGTATTTT.

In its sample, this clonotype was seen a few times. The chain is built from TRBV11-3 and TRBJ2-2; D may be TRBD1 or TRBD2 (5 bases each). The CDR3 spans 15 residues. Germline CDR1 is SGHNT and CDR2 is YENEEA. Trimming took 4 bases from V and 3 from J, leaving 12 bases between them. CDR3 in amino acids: CASSSRDRYTGELFF. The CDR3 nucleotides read TGTGCCAGCAGCTCCCGGGACCGGTACACCGGGGAGCTGTTTTTT.

CDR3 protein: CASSPLRYQETQYF. For the CDR3, the DNA is TGTGCCAGCAGTCCTCTTAGGTACCAAGAGACCCAGTACTTC. The chain has TRBV2 and TRBJ2-5; D call uncertain. V lost 5 bases and J lost 0, with 10 bases in between. This CDR3 has 14 amino acids. In germline, CDR1 is SNHLY, CDR2 FYNNEI. Supplemented by reference TRBV2 and TRBJ2-5, the full variable domain reads EPEVTQTPSHQVTQMGQEVILRCVPISNHLYFYWYRQILGQKVEFLVSFYNNEISEKSEIFDDQFSVERPDGSNFTLKIRSTKLEDSAMYFCASSPLRYQETQYFGPGTRLLVL.

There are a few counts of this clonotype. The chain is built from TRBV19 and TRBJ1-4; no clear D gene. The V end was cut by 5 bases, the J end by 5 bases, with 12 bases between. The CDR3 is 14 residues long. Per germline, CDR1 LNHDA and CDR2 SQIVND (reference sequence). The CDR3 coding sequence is TGTGCCAGTAGTGCCCGGGTCGGAAATGAAAAACTGTTTTTT. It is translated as CASSARVGNEKLFF. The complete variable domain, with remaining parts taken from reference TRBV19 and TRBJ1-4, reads DGGITQSPKYLFRKEGQNVTLSCEQNLNHDAMYWYRQDPGQGLRLIYYSQIVNDFQKGDIAEGYSVSREKKESFPLTVTSAQKNPTAFYLCASSARVGNEKLFFGSGTQLSVL.

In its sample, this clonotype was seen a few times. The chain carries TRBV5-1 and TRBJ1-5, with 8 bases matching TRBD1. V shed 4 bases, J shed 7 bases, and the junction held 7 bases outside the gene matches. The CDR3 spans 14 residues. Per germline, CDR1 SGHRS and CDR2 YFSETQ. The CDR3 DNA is TGCGCCAGCAGCCCGACAGGGGCCTCCCAGCCCCAGCATTTT. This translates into CASSPTGASQPQHF.

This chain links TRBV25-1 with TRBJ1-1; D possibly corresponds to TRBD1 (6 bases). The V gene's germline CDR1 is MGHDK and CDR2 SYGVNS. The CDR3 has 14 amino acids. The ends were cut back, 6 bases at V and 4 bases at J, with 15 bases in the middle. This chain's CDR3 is CASREDSWGTEAFF. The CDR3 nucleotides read TGTGCCAGCAGAGAGGACAGCTGGGGCACTGAAGCTTTCTTT.

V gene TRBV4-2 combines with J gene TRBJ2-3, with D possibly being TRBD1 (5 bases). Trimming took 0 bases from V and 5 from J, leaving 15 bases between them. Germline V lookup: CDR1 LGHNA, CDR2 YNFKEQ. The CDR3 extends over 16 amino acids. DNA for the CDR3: TGTGCCAGCAGCCAAGATATAGACCCTCAGGGAGATACGCAGTATTTT. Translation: CASSQDIDPQGDTQYF.

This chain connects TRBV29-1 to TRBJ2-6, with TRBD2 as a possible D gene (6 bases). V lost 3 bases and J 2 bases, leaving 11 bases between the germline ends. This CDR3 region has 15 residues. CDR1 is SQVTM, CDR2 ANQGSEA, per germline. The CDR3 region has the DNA TGCAGCGTTGAGGTTTGGGAGGCTGGGGCCAACGTCCTGACTTTC. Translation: CSVEVWEAGANVLTF.

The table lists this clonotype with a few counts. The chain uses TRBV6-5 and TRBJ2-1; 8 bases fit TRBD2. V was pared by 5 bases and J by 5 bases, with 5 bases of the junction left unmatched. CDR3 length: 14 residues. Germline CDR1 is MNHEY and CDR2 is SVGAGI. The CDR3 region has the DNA TGTGCCAGCAGTCGCGGGACTAGTGACAATGAGCAGTTCTTC. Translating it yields CASSRGTSDNEQFF.

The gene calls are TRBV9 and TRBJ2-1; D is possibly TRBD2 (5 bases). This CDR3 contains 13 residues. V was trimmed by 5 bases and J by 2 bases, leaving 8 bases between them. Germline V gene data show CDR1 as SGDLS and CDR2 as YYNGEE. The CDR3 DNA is TGTGCCAGCAGTGAGGGAACCTACAATGAGCAGTTCTTC. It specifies CASSEGTYNEQFF.

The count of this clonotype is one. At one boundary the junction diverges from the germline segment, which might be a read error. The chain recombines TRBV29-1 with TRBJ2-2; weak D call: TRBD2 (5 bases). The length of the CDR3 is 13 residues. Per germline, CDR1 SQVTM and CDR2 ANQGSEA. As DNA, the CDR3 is TGCAGCGTGGTACTGCCCGGGCCCGGGGATCTGTTTTTT. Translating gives CSVVLPGPGDLFF.

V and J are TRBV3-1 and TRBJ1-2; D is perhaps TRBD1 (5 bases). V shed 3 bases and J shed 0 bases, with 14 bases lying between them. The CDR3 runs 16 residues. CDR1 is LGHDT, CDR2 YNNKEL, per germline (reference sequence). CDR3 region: CASSHPQGVANYGYTF. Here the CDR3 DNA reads TGTGCCAGCAGCCATCCCCAGGGCGTTGCTAACTATGGCTACACCTTC.

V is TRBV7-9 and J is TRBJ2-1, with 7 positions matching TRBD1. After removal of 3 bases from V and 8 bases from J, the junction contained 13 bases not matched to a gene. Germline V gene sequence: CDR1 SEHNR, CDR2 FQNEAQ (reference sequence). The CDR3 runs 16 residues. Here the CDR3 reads CASSFPPDRFSYEQFF. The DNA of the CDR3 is TGTGCCAGCAGCTTCCCCCCGGACAGGTTCTCTTATGAGCAGTTCTTC.

Written as DNA, the CDR3 is TGTGCCAGCAGCTCAGAGAACCAAGAGACCCAGTACTTC. As protein: CASSSENQETQYF. V and J are TRBV7-9 and TRBJ2-5; D gene ambiguous. The germline V gene encodes CDR1 SEHNR and CDR2 FQNEAQ (reference sequence). V lost 4 bases and J lost 0, with 6 bases in between. The CDR3 sequence is 13 residues long. Drawing the rest from reference TRBV7-9 and TRBJ2-5, the complete variable domain is DTGVSQNPRHKITKRGQNVTFRCDPISEHNRLYWYRQTLGQGPEFLTYFQNEAQLEKSRLLSDRFSAERPKGSFSTLEIQRTEQGDSAMYLCASSSENQETQYFGPGTRLLVL.